This TCR beta chain was captured in a study of blood T cell repertoires in COVID-19. CDR3 size: 20 residues. Losses at the gene ends were 4 bases for V and 0 bases for J; bases not matched to a gene: 16. Germline CDR1 reads MDHEN; CDR2 reads SYDVKM. Repertoires were generated with immunoSEQ multiplex PCR, while TCRdb's copy carries only in-frame clones and drops some. This sample has 200,000 to 300,000 clones; approximately 90% occur once, and the top ten carry under 5%. This study enrolled people aged about 18 to 100 from about two dozen US geographic areas. Cohort assignment relied on participant-reported clinical history.

This chain joins TRBV28 and TRBJ1-5; TRBD1 agrees at 9 bases. The sequence came from a woman aged 30 to 39 who had recovered from COVID-19. The specimen was PBMCs or T cells enriched from blood (not recorded which). The CDR3 DNA sequence: TGTGCCAGCAGTTGGACCCGGGACAGGGAACTATTATATAGCAATCAGCCCCAGCATTTT. Protein: CASSWTRDRELLYSNQPQHF.